The 28 T cell receptor beta chains given below trace back to one sample, sequenced in a study of PD-L1 blockade in urothelial cancer. Time point meaning: peripheral blood 6 weeks after treatment start. Assay used: immunoSEQ multiplex PCR; TCRdb lists only in-frame clones, some missing. The sample shows fewer than 90,000 clones, less than 95% of them seen only once. Source: PBMCs, taken around atezolizumab (anti-PD-L1) treatment. Every receptor here comes from an elderly woman with urothelial cancer.

This sequence joins TRBV11-2 and TRBJ2-7; TRBD1 might be the D (5 bases). The germline V gene encodes CDR1 SGHAT and CDR2 FQNNGV. This CDR3 has 14 residues. Deletions cut 4 bases from V and 2 bases from J, with 12 bases between. The CDR3 sequence: CASSSLDRAYEQYF. In nucleotides, the CDR3 is TGTGCCAGCAGCTCCCTCGACAGAGCCTACGAGCAGTACTTC.

The chain couples TRBV10-1 to TRBJ2-5, with 11 bases that match TRBD2. The trim removed 6 bases at V and 2 bases at J, leaving 5 bases unmatched. This CDR3 has 15 residues. Germline V gene lookup returns CDR1 WNHNN and CDR2 SYGVQD (reference sequence). CDR3 nucleotide sequence: TGCGCCAGCAGCCAGATAGCGGGAGGGCAAGAGACCCAGTACTTC. Protein product: CASSQIAGGQETQYF.

The genes are TRBV19 and TRBJ2-5; TRBD1 might be the D (5 bases). This CDR3 region has 13 residues. The germline V gene has CDR1 LNHDA and CDR2 SQIVND (reference sequence). V gave up 6 bases and J gave up 1 base, with 9 bases separating them. This CDR3 is CASSSTAQETQYF. In DNA form, the CDR3 reads TGTGCCAGTAGCTCGACAGCCCAAGAGACCCAGTACTTC.

The rearrangement uses TRBV30 and TRBJ2-7; 12 positions match TRBD2. Germline V lookup: CDR1 GTSNPN, CDR2 SVGIG (reference sequence). The CDR3 is 14 residues long. V gave up 6 bases and J gave up 2 bases; unmatched junction bases: 5. The CDR3 DNA reads TGTGCCTGCCTGGGACTAGCGGGCCCCTACGAGCAGTACTTC. Encoded protein: CACLGLAGPYEQYF.

The chain couples TRBV5-1 to TRBJ2-1; D not certain. Germline V CDR1 and CDR2: SGHRS, YFSETQ. The CDR3 spans 14 residues. V dropped 2 bases and J dropped 0 bases, with 6 bases sitting between them. CDR3 sequence reads: CASSFTDSYNEQFF. The CDR3, as DNA: TGCGCCAGCAGCTTCACTGACTCCTACAATGAGCAGTTCTTC.

The J gene is TRBJ1-4, the V gene TRBV27, with 10 nucleotides matching TRBD1. CDR3 size: 14 residues. Germline V CDR1 and CDR2: MNHEY, SMNVEV (reference sequence). V shed 4 bases and J 7 bases; nucleotides not matched to a gene: 3. The CDR3 loop is CASSSRDRGEKLFF. In DNA form, the CDR3 reads TGTGCCAGCAGTTCACGGGACAGGGGTGAAAAACTGTTTTTT.

The J gene is TRBJ1-1, the V gene TRBV19; 12 positions match TRBD1. J was trimmed by 3 bases and V by 8 bases; bases with no gene match: 16. CDR3 length equals 18 residues. Germline lookup yields CDR1 LNHDA and CDR2 SQIVND (reference sequence). For the CDR3, the DNA is TGTGCCAGTCATCAGTCGCCGGGACAGGGGGCGGGGGACACTGAAGCTTTCTTT. It encodes CASHQSPGQGAGDTEAFF.

This chain connects TRBV6-4 to TRBJ2-3, with D perhaps TRBD1 (6 bases). CDR1 is MRHNA, CDR2 SNTAGT, per germline. This CDR3 comprises 13 residues. V was shortened by 3 bases and J by 6 bases, with 10 bases between the two germline ends. As DNA, the CDR3 is TGTGCCAGCAGTGAGGGGGCGAGTGATACGCAGTATTTT. Protein product: CASSEGASDTQYF.

The chain has TRBV11-2 and TRBJ1-2, with a tentative D call TRBD1 (5 bases). This CDR3 region has 15 residues. Germline V gives CDR1 SGHAT, CDR2 FQNNGV. Trimming took 7 bases from V and 2 from J, leaving 17 bases between them. CDR3 sequence reads: CASTTLRAVNYGYTF. In DNA form, the CDR3 reads TGTGCCAGCACCACGCTCAGGGCCGTGAACTATGGCTACACCTTC.

J is TRBJ2-3 and V is TRBV5-4; 8 bases fit TRBD2. The CDR3 spans 14 residues. Losses at the gene ends were 5 bases for V and 4 bases for J; bases not matched to a gene: 6. CDR1 and CDR2 (germline): SGHNT, YYREEE (reference sequence). CDR3 in DNA: TGTGCCAGCAGTCCGGGAGGGGGGGCAGATACGCAGTATTTT. Translating it yields CASSPGGGADTQYF.

The V and J genes are TRBV19 and TRBJ2-2; TRBD2 matches at 8 bases. Unmatched junction bases numbered 9, after V lost 3 bases and J lost 0 bases. The germline V gene encodes CDR1 LNHDA and CDR2 SQIVND (reference sequence). The CDR3 sequence is 18 residues long. This CDR3 reads CASSISGGRNANTGELFF. CDR3 nucleotides: TGTGCCAGTAGTATCTCTGGCGGGAGGAACGCGAACACCGGGGAGCTGTTTTTT.

V and J are TRBV9 and TRBJ2-1; no clear D. The V end was cut by 2 bases, the J end by 8 bases, with 5 bases between. The CDR3 is 11 amino acids. Per the germline V gene, CDR1 is SGDLS and CDR2 is YYNGEE. The CDR3 protein is CASSVYDEQFF. CDR3 DNA sequence: TGTGCCAGCAGCGTGTATGATGAGCAGTTCTTC. The full variable domain, completed using reference TRBV9 and TRBJ2-1, is DSGVTQTPKHLITATGQRVTLRCSPRSGDLSVYWYQQSLDQGLQFLIQYYNGEERAKGNILERFSAQQFPDLHSELNLSSLELGDSALYFCASSVYDEQFFGPGTRLTVL.

This rearrangement joins TRBV19 to TRBJ2-7, with 7 bases lining up with TRBD2. Looked up from germline, CDR1 is LNHDA and CDR2 is SQIVND (reference sequence). V shed 8 bases, J shed 3 bases, and the junction held 10 bases outside the gene matches. The CDR3 length is 14 residues. The DNA for the CDR3 is TGTGCCAGTCGGCCCGGTTGGGGGGGCTACGAGCAGTACTTC. As protein: CASRPGWGGYEQYF.

This chain joins TRBV29-1 and TRBJ1-2, with 8 positions matching TRBD1. Germline loops: CDR1 SQVTM, CDR2 ANQGSEA. V was clipped by 6 bases and J by 1 base; unmatched bases: 13. The CDR3 totals 16 residues. This CDR3 reads CSVPTSRDRLNYGYTF. Written as DNA, the CDR3 is TGCAGCGTGCCAACCTCCCGGGACAGGCTTAACTATGGCTACACCTTC.

This clone was counted a few times. This sequence joins TRBV2 and TRBJ2-7, with 7 bases lining up with TRBD2. The CDR3 runs 14 residues. V was pared by 4 bases and J by 4 bases, with 7 bases of the junction left unmatched. Germline CDR1 reads SNHLY; CDR2 reads FYNNEI. The CDR3 DNA reads as TGTGCCAGCAGTGTAGGGGAGGGCGGGTACGAGCAGTACTTC. This codes for CASSVGEGGYEQYF.

This chain links TRBV29-1 with TRBJ2-3, with D unresolved. The CDR3 is 11 residues long. The V end was cut by 5 bases, the J end by 0 bases, with 3 bases between. From germline, CDR1 is SQVTM and CDR2 ANQGSEA. In DNA form, the CDR3 reads TGCAGCGTTTATAGCACAGATACGCAGTATTTT. Its protein product is CSVYSTDTQYF.

This chain joins TRBV9 and TRBJ1-1, with 8 nucleotides matching TRBD1. Trimming removed 0 bases from V and 4 bases from J; junction bases left unmatched: 2. Germline V lookup: CDR1 SGDLS, CDR2 YYNGEE. The CDR3 is 14 amino acids. The CDR3 is CASSVAQGATEAFF. The CDR3, as DNA: TGTGCCAGCAGCGTAGCTCAGGGGGCCACTGAAGCTTTCTTT.

This clone was recorded once. V usage is TRBV28 and J usage is TRBJ2-1, with 7 bases that match TRBD2. The CDR3 is made up of 16 amino acids. Germline assignment: CDR1 MDHEN and CDR2 SYDVKM. Trimming removed 9 bases from V and 1 base from J; junction bases left unmatched: 12. The CDR3 DNA is TGTGCCAGTTTAAAGGGGCTAGCGGCTTCCTACAATGAGCAGTTCTTC. Translation: CASLKGLAASYNEQFF.

In its sample, this clone was seen once. The V call is TRBV5-1, the J call TRBJ1-1; D gene ambiguous. The germline gives CDR1 SGHRS, CDR2 YFSETQ. The CDR3 length is 13 residues. V dropped 2 bases and J dropped 3 bases, with 8 bases sitting between them. The DNA for the CDR3 is TGCGCCAGCAGCTTACAGAAGGACACTGAAGCTTTCTTT. Its protein product is CASSLQKDTEAFF.

V gene TRBV27 combines with J gene TRBJ2-7, with 7 positions matching TRBD1. CDR1 and CDR2 from the germline V gene are MNHEY and SMNVEV (reference sequence). V lost 4 bases to trimming and J lost 6 bases; unmatched junction nucleotides: 12. This CDR3 region has 15 residues. The CDR3 sequence: CASSYTGEGRREQYF. The CDR3 region has the DNA TGTGCCAGCAGTTACACAGGGGAAGGACGGCGCGAGCAGTACTTC.

The chain joins TRBV19 to TRBJ1-1, with D hard to call. Germline assignment: CDR1 LNHDA and CDR2 SQIVND (reference sequence). The ends were cut back, 3 bases at V and 1 base at J, with 9 bases in the middle. The length of the CDR3 is 14 residues. The CDR3 nucleotides read TGTGCCAGTAGTATCGGGAACAAGAACACTGAAGCTTTCTTT. It codes for CASSIGNKNTEAFF.

The chain combines TRBV28 with TRBJ1-1, with 10 bases fitting TRBD1. This CDR3 has 13 residues. V lost 6 bases to trimming and J lost 8 bases; unmatched junction nucleotides: 6. CDR1 is MDHEN and CDR2 is SYDVKM in the germline V gene. CDR3 sequence (DNA): TGTGCCAGCAGGACAGGGGGCCGATCAGAAGCTTTCTTT. Its protein product is CASRTGGRSEAFF.

This rearrangement joins TRBV2 to TRBJ1-5; D is perhaps TRBD1 (5 bases). Germline CDR1 SNHLY, CDR2 FYNNEI. Trimming took 6 bases from V and 3 from J, leaving 9 bases between them. There are 13 residues in the CDR3. CDR3 bases: TGTGCCAGCAGGCGGGACCTCAATCAGCCCCAGCATTTT. This gives the protein CASRRDLNQPQHF.

The chain employs TRBV5-5 and TRBJ1-2, with D maybe TRBD1 (5 bases). This CDR3 spans 15 amino acids. V was shortened by 4 bases and J by 2 bases, with 15 bases between the two germline ends. CDR1 and CDR2 (germline): SGHKS, YYEKEE (reference sequence). CDR3 bases: TGTGCCAGCAGCCCGGAAACAGGAGCAAACTATGGCTACACCTTC. Residues: CASSPETGANYGYTF.

CDR3 coding DNA: TGCGCCAGCAGCTTCGGACAGGGGACAGATACGCAGTATTTT. Its protein product is CASSFGQGTDTQYF. The chain uses TRBV5-1 and TRBJ2-3, with 9 bases identical to TRBD1. V trimming: 2 bases; J trimming: 3 bases; junction bases outside the gene matches: 1. From germline, CDR1 is SGHRS and CDR2 YFSETQ. The CDR3 has 14 amino acids.

The rearrangement links TRBV5-1 to TRBJ2-5, with D possibly matching TRBD1 (6 bases). From germline, CDR1 is SGHRS and CDR2 YFSETQ. This CDR3 is 14 amino acids long. V was clipped by 0 bases and J by 6 bases, with 12 bases between them. CDR3 in DNA: TGCGCCAGCAGCTTGGGGGGGCTTCAGAAGACCCAGTACTTC. Its translation: CASSLGGLQKTQYF.

V usage is TRBV19 and J usage is TRBJ1-1; 7 nucleotides agree with TRBD1. The CDR3 is 13 amino acids. Per the germline V gene, CDR1 is LNHDA and CDR2 is SQIVND (reference sequence). J gave up 4 bases and V 6 bases, and 5 bases lay outside the gene matches. The CDR3 DNA sequence: TGTGCCAGTAGCACGACAGGGCGCACTGAAGCTTTCTTT. Protein sequence: CASSTTGRTEAFF.

This chain's CDR3 is CASSSTGGSYNEQFF. CDR3 bases: TGCGCCAGCAGCTCGACAGGGGGTTCCTACAATGAGCAGTTCTTC. The chain carries TRBV5-1 and TRBJ2-1; TRBD1 aligns across 9 bases. The germline CDR1 and CDR2 sequences are SGHRS and YFSETQ. With V trimmed by 3 bases and J by 1 base, 2 bases remained unmatched. This CDR3 has 15 amino acids.